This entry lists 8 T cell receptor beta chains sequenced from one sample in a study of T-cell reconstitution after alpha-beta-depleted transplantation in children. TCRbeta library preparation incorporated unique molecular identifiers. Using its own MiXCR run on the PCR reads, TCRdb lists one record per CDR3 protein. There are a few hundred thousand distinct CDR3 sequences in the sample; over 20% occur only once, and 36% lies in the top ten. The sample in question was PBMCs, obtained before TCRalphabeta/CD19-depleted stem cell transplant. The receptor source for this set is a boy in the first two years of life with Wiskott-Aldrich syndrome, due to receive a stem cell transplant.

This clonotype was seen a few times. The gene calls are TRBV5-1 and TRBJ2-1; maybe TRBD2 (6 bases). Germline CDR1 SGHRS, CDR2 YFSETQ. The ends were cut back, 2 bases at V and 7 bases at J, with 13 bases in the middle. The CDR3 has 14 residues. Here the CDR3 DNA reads TGCGCCAGCAGCTTTTCGCGGGGAATAAATGAGCAGTTCTTC. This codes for CASSFSRGINEQFF.

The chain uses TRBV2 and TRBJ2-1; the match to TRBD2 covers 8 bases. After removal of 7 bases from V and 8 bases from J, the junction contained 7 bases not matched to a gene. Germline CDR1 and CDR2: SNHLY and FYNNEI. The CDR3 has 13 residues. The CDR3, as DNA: TGTGCCAGCAAGGAAGCGGGAGCGCATGAGCAGTTCTTC. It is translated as CASKEAGAHEQFF. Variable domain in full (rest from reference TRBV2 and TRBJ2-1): EPEVTQTPSHQVTQMGQEVILRCVPISNHLYFYWYRQILGQKVEFLVSFYNNEISEKSEIFDDQFSVERPDGSNFTLKIRSTKLEDSAMYFCASKEAGAHEQFFGPGTRLTVL.

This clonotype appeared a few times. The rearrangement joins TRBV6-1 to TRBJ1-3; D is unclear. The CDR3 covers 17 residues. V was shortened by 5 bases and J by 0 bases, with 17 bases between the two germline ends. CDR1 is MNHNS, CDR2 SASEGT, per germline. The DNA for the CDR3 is TGTGCCAGCAGTCGGGCGGTTAGGTTGGCCTCTGGAAACACCATATATTTT. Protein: CASSRAVRLASGNTIYF.

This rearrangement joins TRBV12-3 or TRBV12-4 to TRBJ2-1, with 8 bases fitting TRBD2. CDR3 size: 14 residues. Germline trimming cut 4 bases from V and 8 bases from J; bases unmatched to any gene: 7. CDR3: CASSWSGSPDEQFF. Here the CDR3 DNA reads TGTGCCAGCAGTTGGAGCGGGAGTCCCGATGAGCAGTTCTTC.

The CDR3 is CASSDRDRARNEQFF. The CDR3, as DNA: TGTGCCAGCAGTGATCGGGACAGGGCCCGCAATGAGCAGTTCTTC. This chain connects TRBV28 to TRBJ2-1, with 9 bases aligning to TRBD1. Germline CDR1 and CDR2: MDHEN and SYDVKM. The V segment lost 5 bases and the J segment 6 bases; nucleotides outside the gene matches: 8. The CDR3 has 15 amino acids.

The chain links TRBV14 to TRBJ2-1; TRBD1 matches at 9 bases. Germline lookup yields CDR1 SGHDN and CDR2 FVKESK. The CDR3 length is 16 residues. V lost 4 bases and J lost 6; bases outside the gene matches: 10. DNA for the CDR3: TGTGCCAGCAGCCGTAGACCCGGGACAGGGTCCAATGAGCAGTTCTTC. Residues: CASSRRPGTGSNEQFF.

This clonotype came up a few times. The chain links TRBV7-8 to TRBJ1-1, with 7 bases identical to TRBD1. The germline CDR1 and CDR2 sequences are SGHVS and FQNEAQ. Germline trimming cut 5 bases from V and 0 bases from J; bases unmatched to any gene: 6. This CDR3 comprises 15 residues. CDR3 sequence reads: CASSGTGTVNTEAFF. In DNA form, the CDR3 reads TGTGCCAGCAGCGGCACCGGGACAGTGAACACTGAAGCTTTCTTT. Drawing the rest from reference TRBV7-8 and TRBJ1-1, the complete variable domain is GAGVSQSPRYKVAKRGQDVALRCDPISGHVSLFWYQQALGQGPEFLTYFQNEAQLDKSGLPSDRFFAERPEGSVSTLKIQRTQQEDSAVYLCASSGTGTVNTEAFFGQGTRLTVV.

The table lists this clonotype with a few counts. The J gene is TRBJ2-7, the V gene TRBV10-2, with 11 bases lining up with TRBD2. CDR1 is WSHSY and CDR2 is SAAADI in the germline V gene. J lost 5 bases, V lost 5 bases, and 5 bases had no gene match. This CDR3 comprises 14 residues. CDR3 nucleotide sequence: TGCGCCAGCAGTTTGACTAGCGGGATCCACGAGCAGTACTTC. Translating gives CASSLTSGIHEQYF.